A single sample is the source of the 10 T cell receptor beta chains below, sequenced in a study of cytomegalovirus exposure and HLA in healthy donors. The PCR ran on 60 Vbeta and 13 Jbeta primers. Assay: immunoSEQ multiplex PCR; the TCRdb copy retains only in-frame clones and omits some. The repertoire consists of approximately 150,000 clones, with approximately 78% occurring once and the leading ten covering 2% to 2.5%. The source material was PBMCs. The receptors come from a human donor in good health.

This clone was observed a few times. This chain joins TRBV4-3 and TRBJ2-7; 11 bases map to TRBD1. V trimming: 4 bases; J trimming: 4 bases; junction bases outside the gene matches: 6. CDR3 length: 15 amino acids. The V gene's germline CDR1 is LGHNA and CDR2 YSLEER. The CDR3 coding sequence is TGCGCCAGCAGCCCGGGGACAGGGGGAAAATACGAGCAGTACTTC. Protein: CASSPGTGGKYEQYF.

The rearrangement joins TRBV19 to TRBJ1-2; a possible D gene is TRBD1 (5 bases). This CDR3 has 13 residues. Between the trimmed V and J ends, which lost 7 bases and 4 bases, there was a span of 13 bases. Germline CDR1 LNHDA, CDR2 SQIVND (reference sequence). The CDR3 sequence is CASTETRGYGYTF. The CDR3, as DNA: TGTGCCAGTACTGAGACAAGGGGCTATGGCTACACCTTC.

CDR3 DNA: TGTGCCAGCAGGGCAGGGGTACTCGGAGAGACCCAGTACTTC. It translates to CASRAGVLGETQYF. The chain uses TRBV2 and TRBJ2-5; D is possibly TRBD1 (6 bases). CDR1 and CDR2 from the germline V gene are SNHLY and FYNNEI. Trimming pared 6 bases from V and 4 bases from J, leaving 15 bases between. The CDR3 extends over 14 amino acids.

The J gene is TRBJ1-4, the V gene TRBV2, with 7 positions matching TRBD1. The CDR3 loop spans 14 amino acids. The germline V gene encodes CDR1 SNHLY and CDR2 FYNNEI. The V segment lost 6 bases and the J segment 3 bases; nucleotides outside the gene matches: 4. This CDR3 reads CASSTDRANEKLFF. CDR3 DNA: TGTGCCAGCAGCACCGACAGGGCTAATGAAAAACTGTTTTTT.

This clone was recorded a few times. The same CDR3 arises from other DNA sequences in this sample as well. This chain uses TRBV20-1 with TRBJ2-5; the D is unclear. The CDR3 totals 11 residues. Trimming pared 5 bases from V and 0 bases from J, leaving 4 bases between. Germline values: CDR1 DFQATT, CDR2 SNEGSKA (reference sequence). CDR3: CSAQYQETQYF. The CDR3 nucleotides are TGCAGTGCTCAGTACCAAGAGACCCAGTACTTC.

CDR3 DNA sequence: TGTGCCAGTAGTATAGATCCCAGAGGTAGCACCGGGGAGCTGTTTTTT. Translation: CASSIDPRGSTGELFF. This chain connects TRBV19 to TRBJ2-2, with D uncertain. With 0 bases removed from V and 4 bases from J, the gap between germline ends came to 12 bases. The length of the CDR3 is 16 residues. Germline CDR1 reads LNHDA; CDR2 reads SQIVND (reference sequence). Full variable domain (outside the CDR3, taken from reference TRBV19 and TRBJ2-2): DGGITQSPKYLFRKEGQNVTLSCEQNLNHDAMYWYRQDPGQGLRLIYYSQIVNDFQKGDIAEGYSVSREKKESFPLTVTSAQKNPTAFYLCASSIDPRGSTGELFFGEGSRLTVL.

The chain has TRBV7-9 and TRBJ1-1, with 8 bases aligning to TRBD1. The CDR3 length is 17 residues. Germline lookup yields CDR1 SEHNR and CDR2 FQNEAQ (reference sequence). V shed 2 bases, J shed 0 bases, and the junction held 8 bases outside the gene matches. CDR3 sequence: CASSLPRTGRVNTEAFF. CDR3 bases: TGTGCCAGCAGCTTACCGCGGACAGGGAGGGTGAACACTGAAGCTTTCTTT.

The V call is TRBV30, the J call TRBJ2-3, with 7 nucleotides matching TRBD1. Germline V gene data show CDR1 as GTSNPN and CDR2 as SVGIG (reference sequence). This CDR3 region has 14 residues. Trimming took 5 bases from V and 3 from J; bases not matched to a gene: 8. The CDR3 protein is CAWGYQGVTDTQYF. The CDR3 region has the DNA TGTGCCTGGGGGTATCAGGGGGTTACAGATACGCAGTATTTT.

The rearrangement joins TRBV7-2 to TRBJ1-5, with D hard to call. The V gene's germline CDR1 is SGHTA and CDR2 FQGNSA. The ends were cut back, 4 bases at V and 0 bases at J, with 13 bases in the middle. The CDR3 loop spans 16 amino acids. CDR3 nucleotide sequence: TGTGCCAGCAGCTCCCGGGATCAACTTAGCAATCAGCCCCAGCATTTT. It codes for CASSSRDQLSNQPQHF.

This chain connects TRBV7-9 to TRBJ2-3; 7 nucleotides match TRBD2. Germline loops: CDR1 SEHNR, CDR2 FQNEAQ (reference sequence). The CDR3 spans 15 residues. The V segment lost 0 bases and the J segment 1 base; nucleotides outside the gene matches: 1. The chain's CDR3 is CASSLALAGTDTQYF. CDR3 bases: TGTGCCAGCAGCTTAGCCCTAGCGGGCACAGATACGCAGTATTTT.